The subject of this entry is one T cell receptor beta chain. Its antigen is still unknown. Each CDR3 protein gets one entry after TCRdb re-called the 5' RACE reads with MiXCR. This sample has about 190,000 distinct CDR3 sequences, with 15% to 20% found just once. The entry originates in a study of T-cell memory formation after mild COVID-19. For the study at large: Largely donor-specific sequence clusters came from a couple of donors. Study-level findings and limits: There were some responding clones in pre-infection memory, which suggested that cross-reactive memory had joined. Largely, contracting CD4+ clones fell within CM and EM, and contracting CD8+ clones within EMRA.

The sample was PBMCs or a T cell subset sorted from them (not recorded which). This TCR was sampled from an adult woman who had mild COVID-19 (a few samples of this study predate the infection). Cell type and time point are not known.

The CDR3 DNA follows: TGTGCCTGGGCCCGTCTGAACACTGAAGCTTTCTTT. Protein: CAWARLNTEAFF. The chain employs TRBV30 and TRBJ1-1; D gene unclear. The CDR3 is made up of 12 amino acids. Trimming pared 5 bases from V and 0 bases from J, leaving 7 bases between. The germline V gene encodes CDR1 GTSNPN and CDR2 SVGIG (reference sequence). Looking up the rest from reference TRBV30 and TRBJ1-1 gives the full variable domain: SQTIHQWPATLVQPVGSPLSLECTVEGTSNPNLYWYRQAAGRGLQLLFYSVGIGQISSEVPQNLSASRPQDRQFILSSKKLLLSDSGFYLCAWARLNTEAFFGQGTRLTVV.